This T cell receptor (beta chain) was found in a study of Tregs in tolerant kidney transplant recipients. Per germline, CDR1 SGHTA and CDR2 FQGNSA. CDR3 length: 14 amino acids. With 2 bases removed from V and 5 bases from J, the gap between germline ends came to 12 bases. Measured with immunoSEQ multiplex PCR; TCRdb has only the in-frame clones, and not every one. The sample includes approximately 60,000 clones, over 75% seen only once; the top ten take roughly 4%. Recipients received nonmyeloablative bone marrow transplants from related graft donors, with transient mixed chimerism. Specimen: CD4+ T cells from blood (PBMCs), collected 6 months after the transplant. The chain carries TRBV7-2 and TRBJ1-1; TRBD1 is a possible D gene (6 bases). This clonotype originated in a human patient who received a combined kidney and bone marrow transplant. Some T cells may be graft donor cells. The CDR3, as DNA: TGTGCCAGCAGCTTATATGCAGGGGATACTGAAGCTTTCTTT. It is translated as CASSLYAGDTEAFF.